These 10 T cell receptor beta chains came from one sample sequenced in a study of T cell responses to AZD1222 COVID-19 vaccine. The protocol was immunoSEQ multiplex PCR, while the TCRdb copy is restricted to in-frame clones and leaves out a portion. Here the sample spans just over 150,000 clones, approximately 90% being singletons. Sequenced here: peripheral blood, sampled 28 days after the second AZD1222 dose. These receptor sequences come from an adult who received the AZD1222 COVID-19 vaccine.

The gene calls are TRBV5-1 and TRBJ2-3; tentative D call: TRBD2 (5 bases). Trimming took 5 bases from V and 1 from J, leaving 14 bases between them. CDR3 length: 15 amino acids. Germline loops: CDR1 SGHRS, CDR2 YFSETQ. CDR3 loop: CASRREPGGTDTQYF. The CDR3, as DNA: TGCGCCAGCAGAAGGGAGCCGGGTGGCACAGATACGCAGTATTTT.

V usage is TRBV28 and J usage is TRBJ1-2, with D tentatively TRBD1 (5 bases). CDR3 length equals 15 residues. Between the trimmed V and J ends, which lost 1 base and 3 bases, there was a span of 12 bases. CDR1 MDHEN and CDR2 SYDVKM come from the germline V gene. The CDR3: CASSLLGGGDYGYTF. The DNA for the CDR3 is TGTGCCAGCAGTTTATTGGGCGGGGGGGACTATGGCTACACCTTC.

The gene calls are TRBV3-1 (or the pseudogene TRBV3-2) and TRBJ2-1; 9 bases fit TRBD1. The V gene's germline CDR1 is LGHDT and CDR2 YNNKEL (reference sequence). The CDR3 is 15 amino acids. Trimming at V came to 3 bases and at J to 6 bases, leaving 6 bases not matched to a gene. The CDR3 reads CASSHRRGQGNEQFF. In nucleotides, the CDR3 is TGTGCCAGCAGCCATCGGCGGGGACAGGGCAATGAGCAGTTCTTC.

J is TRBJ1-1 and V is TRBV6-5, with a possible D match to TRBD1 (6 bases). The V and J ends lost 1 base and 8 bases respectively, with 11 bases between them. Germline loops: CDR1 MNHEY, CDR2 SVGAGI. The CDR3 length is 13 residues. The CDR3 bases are TGTGCCAGCAGTTACTTTTTAGGGGGAGAAGCTTTCTTT. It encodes CASSYFLGGEAFF.

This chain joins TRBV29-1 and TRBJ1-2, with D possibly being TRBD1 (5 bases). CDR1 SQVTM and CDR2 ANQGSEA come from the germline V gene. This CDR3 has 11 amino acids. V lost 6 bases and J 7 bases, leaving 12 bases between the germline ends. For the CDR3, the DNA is TGCAGCGTCACGACAGAGGTTGGCTACACCTTC. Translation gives CSVTTEVGYTF.

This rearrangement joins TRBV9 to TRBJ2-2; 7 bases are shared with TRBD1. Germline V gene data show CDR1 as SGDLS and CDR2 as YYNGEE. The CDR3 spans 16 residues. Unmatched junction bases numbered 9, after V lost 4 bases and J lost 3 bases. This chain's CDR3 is CASSWATGTDTGELFF. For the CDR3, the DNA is TGTGCCAGCAGCTGGGCGACAGGGACGGACACCGGGGAGCTGTTTTTT.

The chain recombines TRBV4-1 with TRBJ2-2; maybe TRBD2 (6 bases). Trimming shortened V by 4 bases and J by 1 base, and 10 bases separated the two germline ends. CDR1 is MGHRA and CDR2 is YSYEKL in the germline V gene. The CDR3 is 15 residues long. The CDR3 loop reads CASSPGLMNTGELFF. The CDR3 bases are TGCGCCAGCAGCCCGGGACTCATGAACACCGGGGAGCTGTTTTTT.

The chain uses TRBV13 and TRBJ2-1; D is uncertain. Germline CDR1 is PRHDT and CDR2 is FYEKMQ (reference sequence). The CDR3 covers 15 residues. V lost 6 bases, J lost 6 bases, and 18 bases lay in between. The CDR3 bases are TGTGCCAGCAGTTCGCGACGTCGGGCGATCAATGAGCAGTTCTTC. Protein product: CASSSRRRAINEQFF.

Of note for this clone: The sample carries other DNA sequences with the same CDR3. The chain's CDR3 is CASSSTGRNTEAFF. The DNA for the CDR3 is TGTGCCAGCAGTTCCACGGGAAGGAACACTGAAGCTTTCTTT. The chain uses TRBV27 and TRBJ1-1; D unresolved. V was trimmed by 4 bases and J by 1 base, leaving 10 bases between them. The germline CDR1 and CDR2 sequences are MNHEY and SMNVEV (reference sequence). CDR3 length: 14 amino acids.

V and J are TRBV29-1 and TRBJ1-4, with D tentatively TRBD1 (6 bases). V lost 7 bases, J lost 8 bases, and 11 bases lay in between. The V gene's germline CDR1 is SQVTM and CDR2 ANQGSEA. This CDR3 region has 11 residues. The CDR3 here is CSGHTGEKLFF. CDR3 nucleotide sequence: TGCAGCGGCCACACAGGGGAAAAACTGTTTTTT.